This T cell receptor (beta chain) came from a study of shared clonotypes between healthy human individuals. Germline CDR1 is SGHRS and CDR2 is YFSETQ. Trimming took 0 bases from V and 0 from J; bases not matched to a gene: 1. The CDR3 loop spans 16 amino acids. Repertoires were generated with immunoSEQ multiplex PCR, while TCRdb's copy carries only in-frame clones and drops some. Among about 2 million clones listed, roughly 94% were seen once. Note on this clone: At the DNA level, this CDR3 is encoded by other sequences in the same sample as well.

Source material: naive CD4+ T cells sorted from blood. Noted subset: CD45RA+ positively selected. The source of this sequence is a man younger than 30 in good health. The rearrangement uses TRBV5-1 and TRBJ2-1; 9 bases line up with TRBD2. This CDR3 reads CASSLELAGSYNEQFF. As DNA, the CDR3 is TGCGCCAGCAGCTTGGAACTAGCGGGCTCCTACAATGAGCAGTTCTTC.